Here is one T cell receptor beta chain with its context. The antigen is unknown. The sample comes from a study of post-analysis software for immune sequencing data. cDNA libraries for TCR beta contained unique molecular identifiers. TCRdb analysed the PCR reads with MiXCR anew, one entry per CDR3 protein. The sample has about 820,000 distinct CDR3 sequences; around 50% are singletons. The study, taken as a whole, reports: Compared with controls, patients had more of 4 to 6 TRBV segments, including TRBV5-6, TRBV5-1 and TRBV20-1.

Germline CDR1 reads SEHNR; CDR2 reads FQNEAQ (reference sequence). After removal of 5 bases from V and 13 bases from J, the junction contained 19 bases not matched to a gene. The CDR3 consists of 16 residues. The chain couples TRBV7-9 to TRBJ2-4, with TRBD1 matching 8 bases. The sequence derives from a girl under 18 with multiple sclerosis. Sequencing was carried out using blood. DNA of the CDR3: TGTGCCAGCAGCCCCCCGGGACAGGTTGCTAGTTGGGGGCAGTACTTC. Translated: CASSPPGQVASWGQYF.